The 5 T cell receptor beta chains presented below share a single source sample, sequenced in a study of OX40 agonist ivuxolimab in advanced cancers. This table comes from immunoSEQ multiplex PCR, and its TCRdb copy is limited to in-frame clones, with some not included. Altogether about 73,000 clones are present, around 90% being singletons, with the ten largest covering under 0.6%. The sample consisted of CD4+ or CD8+ T cells sorted from blood, taken in a trial of the OX40 agonist ivuxolimab. The receptors were gathered from an adult with an advanced solid tumor such as melanoma, head and neck, liver or kidney cancer.

The chain joins TRBV19 to TRBJ2-1; D is ambiguous. Trimming took off 8 bases at V and 8 bases at J, with 13 bases between the two ends. There are 12 residues in the CDR3. Germline CDR1 is LNHDA and CDR2 is SQIVND (reference sequence). CDR3 coding DNA: TGTGCCAGTTGGGGAATGGGCGATGAGCAGTTCTTC. Amino acid sequence: CASWGMGDEQFF.

The chain employs TRBV30 and TRBJ1-1, with TRBD1 matching over 9 bases. The CDR3 runs to 13 residues. The germline V gene has CDR1 GTSNPN and CDR2 SVGIG (reference sequence). CDR3 residues: CAHSQGAYGEAFF. As DNA, the CDR3 is TGTGCTCATTCACAGGGGGCATATGGTGAAGCTTTCTTT.

This clone showed up just once. The V and J genes are TRBV7-6 and TRBJ2-5; D possibly corresponds to TRBD1 (6 bases). CDR3 length: 13 residues. Looked up from germline, CDR1 is SGHVS and CDR2 is FNYEAQ. V lost 5 bases, J lost 7 bases, and 14 bases lay in between. CDR3 sequence (DNA): TGTGCCAGCAGCCCAGGGGAAAGGCGGACCCAGTACTTC. This codes for CASSPGERRTQYF.

The rearrangement links TRBV27 to TRBJ2-1; 8 nucleotides align to TRBD1. Germline loops: CDR1 MNHEY, CDR2 SMNVEV (reference sequence). CDR3 length equals 14 residues. V lost 5 bases to trimming and J lost 8 bases; unmatched junction nucleotides: 8. The CDR3 spells CASSPTTGEDEQFF. For the CDR3, the DNA is TGTGCCAGCAGTCCTACGACAGGGGAGGATGAGCAGTTCTTC.

The rearrangement links TRBV7-3 to TRBJ2-1; TRBD2 aligns across 7 bases. Germline V gives CDR1 SGHTA, CDR2 FQGTGA. V shed 2 bases, J shed 0 bases, and the junction held 4 bases outside the gene matches. The CDR3 consists of 16 residues. CDR3 loop: CASSLALAASYNEQFF. CDR3 DNA sequence: TGTGCCAGCAGCTTAGCCCTAGCGGCCTCCTACAATGAGCAGTTCTTC.